The 30 T cell receptor beta chains below come from one sample, sequenced in a study of T cell responses to AZD1222 COVID-19 vaccine. Profiling relied on immunoSEQ multiplex PCR, and the TCRdb table lists in-frame clones only, not all of them. The sample shows some 130,000 clones, about 90% of them seen only once. Sequencing used peripheral blood, obtained on day 0 of AZD1222 vaccination. Receptors were obtained from an adult in good health.

The chain is built from TRBV5-8 and TRBJ1-2; possibly TRBD1 for D (5 bases). This CDR3 has 13 amino acids. Between the trimmed V and J ends, which lost 3 bases and 5 bases, there was a span of 11 bases. Germline V lookup: CDR1 SGHTS, CDR2 YDEGEE. The CDR3 DNA sequence: TGTGCCAGCAGCTACCGGGACCTGTATGGCTACACCTTC. Its protein is CASSYRDLYGYTF.

The chain uses TRBV18 and TRBJ2-1; D gene uncertain. V gave up 1 base and J gave up 8 bases, with 15 bases separating them. Germline assignment: CDR1 KGHSH and CDR2 LQKENI. This CDR3 contains 15 residues. The CDR3 bases are TGTGCCAGCTCACCACGGGAAGGTTCCGGCCATGAGCAGTTCTTC. It specifies CASSPREGSGHEQFF.

The chain recombines TRBV7-9 with TRBJ1-5, with D maybe TRBD1 (5 bases). The germline gives CDR1 SEHNR, CDR2 FQNEAQ (reference sequence). The CDR3 is 15 amino acids. V lost 5 bases, J lost 0 bases, and 11 bases lay in between. The CDR3 nucleotides read TGTGCCAGCAGCGCGGATCAGGGTAGCAATCAGCCCCAGCATTTT. This sequence encodes CASSADQGSNQPQHF.

This clone was recorded once. This sequence joins TRBV19 and TRBJ2-3, with 9 bases that match TRBD2. CDR1 is LNHDA, CDR2 SQIVND, per germline (reference sequence). This CDR3 spans 16 amino acids. The V gene end was trimmed by 7 bases and the J gene end by 2 bases; junction bases not matched to a gene: 10. The CDR3 DNA is TGTGCCAGTAAGGATCGCGGGAGGGCCGACACAGATACGCAGTATTTT. This sequence encodes CASKDRGRADTDTQYF.

This chain uses TRBV19 with TRBJ1-5; no clear D gene. Trimming removed 4 bases from V and 0 bases from J, with 10 bases in between. The CDR3 sequence is 15 residues long. The germline V gene has CDR1 LNHDA and CDR2 SQIVND (reference sequence). The CDR3 DNA follows: TGTGCCAGTAGTAGGGAACCATATAGCAATCAGCCCCAGCATTTT. Residues: CASSREPYSNQPQHF. The full variable domain, its missing parts supplied by reference TRBV19 and TRBJ1-5, is DGGITQSPKYLFRKEGQNVTLSCEQNLNHDAMYWYRQDPGQGLRLIYYSQIVNDFQKGDIAEGYSVSREKKESFPLTVTSAQKNPTAFYLCASSREPYSNQPQHFGDGTRLSIL.

This clone occurred a few times. This rearrangement joins TRBV6-2 or TRBV6-3 to TRBJ2-1, with 14 nucleotides matching TRBD2. This CDR3 spans 18 amino acids. V was pared by 2 bases and J by 4 bases, with 7 bases of the junction left unmatched. Germline-derived CDR1 and CDR2 are MNHEY and SVGEGT. CDR3 DNA: TGTGCCAGCAGTTACGAGACTAGCGGGAGGGCCAGTTACAATGAGCAGTTCTTC. It encodes CASSYETSGRASYNEQFF.

With regard to this clone: Other nucleotide sequences from this sample produce the same CDR3. The genes are TRBV30 and TRBJ1-1, with 9 bases that match TRBD1. Trimming removed 0 bases from V and 1 base from J; junction bases left unmatched: 0. Germline lookup yields CDR1 GTSNPN and CDR2 SVGIG (reference sequence). This CDR3 has 14 residues. This CDR3 reads CAWSVGQGNTEAFF. The CDR3 DNA reads as TGTGCCTGGAGTGTGGGACAGGGGAACACTGAAGCTTTCTTT.

With respect to this clone: The sample holds other DNA sequences that translate to the same CDR3. The chain recombines TRBV30 with TRBJ2-5; D unresolved. Germline V gene data show CDR1 as GTSNPN and CDR2 as SVGIG (reference sequence). V was trimmed by 3 bases and J by 4 bases, leaving 9 bases between them. CDR3 length: 12 residues. The CDR3 sequence is CAWSPGGETQYF. The CDR3 DNA reads TGTGCCTGGAGCCCGGGTGGAGAGACCCAGTACTTC.

This chain uses TRBV2 with TRBJ1-1, with a weak D call TRBD1 (6 bases). V lost 2 bases and J lost 6, with 13 bases in between. The CDR3 has 14 amino acids. Germline-derived CDR1 and CDR2 are SNHLY and FYNNEI. The CDR3 spells CASSERGGLAEAFF. In DNA form, the CDR3 reads TGTGCCAGCAGTGAAAGGGGGGGTTTAGCTGAAGCTTTCTTT. Looking up the rest from reference TRBV2 and TRBJ1-1 gives the full variable domain: EPEVTQTPSHQVTQMGQEVILRCVPISNHLYFYWYRQILGQKVEFLVSFYNNEISEKSEIFDDQFSVERPDGSNFTLKIRSTKLEDSAMYFCASSERGGLAEAFFGQGTRLTVV.

This chain joins TRBV5-4 and TRBJ1-2; TRBD1 agrees at 7 bases. The ends lost 7 bases at V and 4 bases at J; junction bases unmatched: 13. The V gene's germline CDR1 is SGHNT and CDR2 YYREEE (reference sequence). The CDR3 totals 15 residues. CDR3 DNA sequence: TGTGCCAGCGGCAGACAGGGTGAGGTTCGCTATGGCTACACCTTC. Translating gives CASGRQGEVRYGYTF.

This clone was observed at least ten times. This chain joins TRBV2 and TRBJ2-7, with 8 bases identical to TRBD2. The CDR3 covers 15 residues. The V gene end was trimmed by 9 bases and the J gene end by 3 bases; junction bases not matched to a gene: 13. Germline V gene sequence: CDR1 SNHLY, CDR2 FYNNEI. CDR3 loop: CARPGGSRGGYEQYF. DNA of the CDR3: TGTGCCAGACCCGGGGGGTCCCGGGGGGGCTACGAGCAGTACTTC.

This clone was recorded a few times. The V call is TRBV7-9, the J call TRBJ2-1; the match to TRBD2 covers 12 bases. Germline V CDR1 and CDR2: SEHNR, FQNEAQ (reference sequence). This CDR3 spans 17 amino acids. V lost 4 bases and J lost 8; bases outside the gene matches: 12. This chain's CDR3 is CASSSSRTSGTMDEQFF. As DNA, the CDR3 is TGTGCCAGCAGCTCAAGCCGGACTAGCGGGACGATGGATGAGCAGTTCTTC.

This clone occurred once. The junction does not match germline at one end; this may be a read error. The chain is built from TRBV7-7 and TRBJ2-3; 11 nucleotides align to TRBD2. CDR3 size: 17 residues. Germline lookup yields CDR1 SSHAT and CDR2 FNYEAQ (reference sequence). DNA of the CDR3: TGTGCTAGCAGCTTAGAACTAGCGGGGGACCCCACAGATACGCAGTATTTT. Amino acids: CASSLELAGDPTDTQYF.

The chain links TRBV7-8 to TRBJ1-2; the D is unclear. The length of the CDR3 is 16 residues. Germline assignment: CDR1 SGHVS and CDR2 FQNEAQ. The germline V and J ends were trimmed by 5 bases and 2 bases, with 18 bases remaining between them. The CDR3 DNA is TGTGCCAGCAGCCCCGGCAGGTTACCCCGCAACTATGGCTACACCTTC. Encoded protein: CASSPGRLPRNYGYTF.

The rearrangement links TRBV12-3 or TRBV12-4 to TRBJ1-5, with a tentative D call TRBD1 (6 bases). CDR3 size: 13 residues. V shed 5 bases and J shed 5 bases, with 10 bases lying between them. The CDR3 sequence: CASSQQGYQPQHF. CDR3 coding DNA: TGTGCCAGCAGTCAACAGGGCTATCAGCCCCAGCATTTT.

V gene TRBV7-9 combines with J gene TRBJ1-1; 8 nucleotides agree with TRBD1. After removal of 5 bases from V and 4 bases from J, the junction contained 9 bases not matched to a gene. CDR1 is SEHNR, CDR2 FQNEAQ, per germline (reference sequence). The CDR3 is 15 residues long. The CDR3 spells CASSPRTGTSTEAFF. CDR3 bases: TGTGCCAGCAGCCCCCGGACAGGGACCAGCACTGAAGCTTTCTTT.

J is TRBJ1-5 and V is TRBV2; 10 bases line up with TRBD1. The CDR3 is made up of 15 amino acids. The V gene's germline CDR1 is SNHLY and CDR2 FYNNEI. With V trimmed by 7 bases and J by 6 bases, 9 bases remained unmatched. The CDR3, as DNA: TGTGCCAGCATGGGACAGGGGATACGGAGTCAGCCCCAGCATTTT. This gives the protein CASMGQGIRSQPQHF. Variable domain in full (rest from reference TRBV2 and TRBJ1-5): EPEVTQTPSHQVTQMGQEVILRCVPISNHLYFYWYRQILGQKVEFLVSFYNNEISEKSEIFDDQFSVERPDGSNFTLKIRSTKLEDSAMYFCASMGQGIRSQPQHFGDGTRLSIL.

This sequence joins TRBV11-2 and TRBJ1-1; maybe TRBD1 (5 bases). Trimming left V 11 bases short and J 0 bases short, with 13 bases between. Germline loops: CDR1 SGHAT, CDR2 FQNNGV. CDR3 length: 13 residues. The DNA of the CDR3 is TGTGCCGCGGGGCAGCCACTGAACACTGAAGCTTTCTTT. This sequence encodes CAAGQPLNTEAFF.

V gene TRBV25-1 combines with J gene TRBJ2-7, with D perhaps matching TRBD1 or TRBD2 (6 bases each). CDR1 is MGHDK and CDR2 is SYGVNS in the germline V gene. The CDR3 contains 14 residues. The germline V and J ends were trimmed by 3 bases and 0 bases, with 9 bases remaining between them. CDR3 protein: CASSEGGGSYEQYF. DNA of the CDR3: TGTGCCAGCAGTGAGGGGGGCGGCTCCTACGAGCAGTACTTC.

The chain joins TRBV2 to TRBJ1-1; D gene ambiguous. V lost 0 bases, J lost 5 bases, and 16 bases lay in between. This CDR3 is built from 16 residues. Per germline, CDR1 SNHLY and CDR2 FYNNEI. The CDR3 is CASSEALAGRETEAFF. CDR3 in DNA: TGTGCCAGCAGTGAAGCGCTGGCAGGTCGGGAAACTGAAGCTTTCTTT.

This chain links TRBV2 with TRBJ1-4; D uncertain. The germline V gene encodes CDR1 SNHLY and CDR2 FYNNEI. The V gene lost 0 bases and the J gene lost 7 bases, with 12 bases spanning the gap. CDR3 length: 15 amino acids. CDR3 protein: CASSEAWSLGEKLFF. The CDR3 DNA reads TGTGCCAGCAGTGAAGCGTGGTCTTTAGGTGAAAAACTGTTTTTT.

The chain uses TRBV7-2 and TRBJ2-3, with D hard to call. Trimming removed 3 bases from V and 2 bases from J, with 6 bases in between. This CDR3 comprises 13 residues. Per the germline V gene, CDR1 is SGHTA and CDR2 is FQGNSA. CDR3 sequence: CASSLINTDTQYF. As DNA, the CDR3 is TGTGCCAGCAGCTTGATTAACACAGATACGCAGTATTTT.

The chain combines TRBV19 with TRBJ1-4; 8 bases map to TRBD1. Germline V gives CDR1 LNHDA, CDR2 SQIVND (reference sequence). The CDR3 spans 15 residues. Trimming removed 7 bases from V and 8 bases from J; junction bases left unmatched: 12. The CDR3 reads CASTNRGTGEEKLFF. DNA for the CDR3: TGTGCCAGTACCAATAGGGGGACAGGCGAGGAAAAACTGTTTTTT.

The chain carries TRBV24-1 and TRBJ2-2; no definite D call. CDR1 is KGHDR, CDR2 SFDVKD, per germline. V was shortened by 3 bases and J by 1 base, with 2 bases between the two germline ends. This CDR3 is built from 13 residues. In DNA, the CDR3 is TGTGCCACCAGTGATCAGAACACCGGGGAGCTGTTTTTT. It specifies CATSDQNTGELFF.

In DNA form, the CDR3 reads TGTGCCACCAGTGATAATAAGGGACTAGCGAACACCGGGGAGCTGTTTTTT. Amino acid sequence: CATSDNKGLANTGELFF. The rearrangement joins TRBV24-1 to TRBJ2-2; TRBD2 agrees at 8 bases. The CDR3 spans 17 residues. Germline CDR1 reads KGHDR; CDR2 reads SFDVKD. With 3 bases clipped from V and 0 bases from J, the junction kept 5 bases outside the gene matches.

V gene TRBV3-1 (or the pseudogene TRBV3-2) combines with J gene TRBJ2-7; TRBD1 aligns across 12 bases. The CDR3 sequence is 17 residues long. CDR1 and CDR2 (germline): LGHDT, YNNKEL (reference sequence). V dropped 4 bases and J dropped 7; count of bases not matched to a gene: 14. CDR3 DNA sequence: TGTGCCAGCAGCCTACACCGGGGGGGACAGGGGGCGAGAGAGCAGTACTTC. Its protein is CASSLHRGGQGAREQYF.

DNA for the CDR3: TGTGCCATCAGTGAGACTATAGCGGGAGGAGCAGATACGCAGTATTTT. It translates to CAISETIAGGADTQYF. The rearrangement links TRBV10-3 to TRBJ2-3; 10 positions agree with TRBD2. With V trimmed by 2 bases and J by 4 bases, 6 bases remained unmatched. Germline V gene lookup returns CDR1 ENHRY and CDR2 SYGVKD. The CDR3 extends over 16 amino acids.

The rearrangement uses TRBV30 and TRBJ1-2; 8 nucleotides line up with TRBD1. The CDR3 runs 12 residues. The germline V gene encodes CDR1 GTSNPN and CDR2 SVGIG (reference sequence). J gave up 6 bases and V 5 bases, and 5 bases lay outside the gene matches. The CDR3 bases are TGTGCCTGGGTGACAGGGGTTGATGGCTACACCTTC. Amino acid sequence: CAWVTGVDGYTF.

The chain uses TRBV29-1 and TRBJ2-3; either TRBD1 or TRBD2 may supply D (6 bases each). The CDR3 has 14 residues. CDR1 SQVTM and CDR2 ANQGSEA come from the germline V gene. CDR3 protein: CSAIRGPGTDTQYF. CDR3 coding DNA: TGCAGTGCAATCCGGGGGCCTGGAACAGATACGCAGTATTTT.

This sequence joins TRBV27 and TRBJ1-2, with D maybe TRBD1 (6 bases). Germline CDR1 reads MNHEY; CDR2 reads SMNVEV (reference sequence). V was pared by 5 bases and J by 2 bases, with 15 bases between. This CDR3 spans 15 amino acids. The CDR3 is CASSPRGQRNYGYTF. The CDR3 bases are TGTGCCAGCAGTCCACGGGGACAAAGGAACTATGGCTACACCTTC.